This TCR beta chain was obtained from a study of blood T cell repertoires in COVID-19. Trimming shortened V by 4 bases and J by 2 bases, and 9 bases separated the two germline ends. This CDR3 spans 13 amino acids. Germline V gene lookup returns CDR1 LGHDT and CDR2 YNNKEL (reference sequence). TCRdb's copy holds only in-frame clones and misses some; the assay was immunoSEQ multiplex PCR. Of a few hundred thousand clones detected, roughly 77% appear once; the ten largest clones hold over 0.95%. J is TRBJ2-7 and V is TRBV3-1 (or the pseudogene TRBV3-2); unclear D gene. Material for sequencing was peripheral blood. The source of this sequence is a human donor with acute or convalescent COVID-19. The donor label of this sample is uncertain. The CDR3 loop is CASSRHNPYEQYF. The CDR3 nucleotides read TGTGCCAGCAGCCGACACAATCCCTACGAGCAGTACTTC.